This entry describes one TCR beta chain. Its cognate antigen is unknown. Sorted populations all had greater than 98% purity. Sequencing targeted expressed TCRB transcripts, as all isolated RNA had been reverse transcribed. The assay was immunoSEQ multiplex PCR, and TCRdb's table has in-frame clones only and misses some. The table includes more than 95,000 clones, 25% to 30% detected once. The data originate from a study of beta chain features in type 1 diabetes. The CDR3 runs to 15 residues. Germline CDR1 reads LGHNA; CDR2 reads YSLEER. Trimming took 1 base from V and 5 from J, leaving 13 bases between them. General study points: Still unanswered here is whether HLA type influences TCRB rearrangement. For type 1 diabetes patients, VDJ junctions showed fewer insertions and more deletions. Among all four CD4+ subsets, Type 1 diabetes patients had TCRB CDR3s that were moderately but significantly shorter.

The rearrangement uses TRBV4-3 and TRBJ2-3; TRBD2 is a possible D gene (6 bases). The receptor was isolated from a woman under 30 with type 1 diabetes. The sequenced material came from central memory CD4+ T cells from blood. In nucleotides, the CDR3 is TGCGCCAGCAGCCAAGGGGGGGTTAGGCAAGATACGCAGTATTTT. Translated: CASSQGGVRQDTQYF.